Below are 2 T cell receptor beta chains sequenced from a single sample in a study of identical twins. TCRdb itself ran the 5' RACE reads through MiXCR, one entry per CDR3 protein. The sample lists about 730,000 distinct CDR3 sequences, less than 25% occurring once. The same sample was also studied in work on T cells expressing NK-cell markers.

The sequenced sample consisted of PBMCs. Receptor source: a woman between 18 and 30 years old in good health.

The CDR3 region has the DNA TGCAGTGCTAGAGATCCCCGCAGGATGAACACTGAAGCTTTCTTT. Translation gives CSARDPRRMNTEAFF. V usage is TRBV20-1 and J usage is TRBJ1-1; D not resolved. Germline CDR1 is DFQATT and CDR2 is SNEGSKA (reference sequence). The V end lost 0 bases, the J end lost 0 bases, and 11 bases lay between the germline ends. CDR3 length: 15 amino acids.

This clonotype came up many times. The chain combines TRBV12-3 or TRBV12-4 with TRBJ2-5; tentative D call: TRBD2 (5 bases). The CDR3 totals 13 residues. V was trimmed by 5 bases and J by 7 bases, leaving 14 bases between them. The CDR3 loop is CASSAGKIGTQYF. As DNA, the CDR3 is TGTGCCAGCAGTGCCGGGAAGATCGGGACCCAGTACTTC.